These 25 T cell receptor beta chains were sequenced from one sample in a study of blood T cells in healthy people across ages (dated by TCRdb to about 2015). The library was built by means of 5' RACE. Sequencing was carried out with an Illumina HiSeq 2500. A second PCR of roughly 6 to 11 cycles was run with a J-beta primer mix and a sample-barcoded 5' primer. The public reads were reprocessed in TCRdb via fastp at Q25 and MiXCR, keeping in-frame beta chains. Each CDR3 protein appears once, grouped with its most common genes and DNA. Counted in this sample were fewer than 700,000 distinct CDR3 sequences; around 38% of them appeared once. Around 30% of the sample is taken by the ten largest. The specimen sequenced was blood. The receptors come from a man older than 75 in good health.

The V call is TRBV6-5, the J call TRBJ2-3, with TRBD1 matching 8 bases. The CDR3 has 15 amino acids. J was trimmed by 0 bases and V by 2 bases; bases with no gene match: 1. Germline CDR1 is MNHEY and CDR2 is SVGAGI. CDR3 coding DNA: TGTGCCAGCAGTTACGACAGGGGCAGCACAGATACGCAGTATTTT. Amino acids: CASSYDRGSTDTQYF.

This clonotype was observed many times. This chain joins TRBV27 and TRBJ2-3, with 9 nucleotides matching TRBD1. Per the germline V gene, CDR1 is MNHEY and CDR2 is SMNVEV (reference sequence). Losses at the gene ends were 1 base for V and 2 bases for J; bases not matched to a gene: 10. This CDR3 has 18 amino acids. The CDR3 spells CASSLWGSGQGLTDTQYF. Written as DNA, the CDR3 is TGTGCCAGCAGTTTATGGGGATCGGGACAGGGACTCACAGATACGCAGTATTTT.

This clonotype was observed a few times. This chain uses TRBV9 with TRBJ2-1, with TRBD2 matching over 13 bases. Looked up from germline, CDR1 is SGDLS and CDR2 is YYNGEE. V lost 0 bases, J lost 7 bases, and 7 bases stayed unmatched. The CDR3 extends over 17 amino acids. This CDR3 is CASSVGLAGGSRNEQFF. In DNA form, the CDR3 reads TGTGCCAGCAGCGTAGGACTAGCGGGAGGTTCAAGAAATGAGCAGTTCTTC.

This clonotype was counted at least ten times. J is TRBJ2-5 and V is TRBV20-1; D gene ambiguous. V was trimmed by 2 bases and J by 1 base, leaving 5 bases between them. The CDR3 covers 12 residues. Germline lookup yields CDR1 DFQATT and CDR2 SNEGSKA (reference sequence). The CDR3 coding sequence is TGCAGTGCTAGAAAAGTCCAAGAGACCCAGTACTTC. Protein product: CSARKVQETQYF.

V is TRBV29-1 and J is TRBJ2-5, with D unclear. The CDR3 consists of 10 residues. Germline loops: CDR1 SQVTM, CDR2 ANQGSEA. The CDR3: CRGREETQYF. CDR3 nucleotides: TGCCGCGGAAGGGAAGAGACCCAGTACTTC.

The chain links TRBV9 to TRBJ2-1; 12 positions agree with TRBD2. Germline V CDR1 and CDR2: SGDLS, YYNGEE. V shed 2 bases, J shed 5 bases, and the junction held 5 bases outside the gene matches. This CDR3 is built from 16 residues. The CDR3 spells CASSVLAGGHDNEQFF. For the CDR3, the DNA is TGTGCCAGCAGCGTCCTAGCGGGAGGGCACGACAATGAGCAGTTCTTC.

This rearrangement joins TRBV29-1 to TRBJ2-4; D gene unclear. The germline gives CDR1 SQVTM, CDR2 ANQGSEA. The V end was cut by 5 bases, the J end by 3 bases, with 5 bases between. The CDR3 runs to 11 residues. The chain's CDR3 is CSVLDKNIQYF. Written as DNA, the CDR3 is TGCAGCGTTCTGGACAAAAACATTCAGTACTTC.

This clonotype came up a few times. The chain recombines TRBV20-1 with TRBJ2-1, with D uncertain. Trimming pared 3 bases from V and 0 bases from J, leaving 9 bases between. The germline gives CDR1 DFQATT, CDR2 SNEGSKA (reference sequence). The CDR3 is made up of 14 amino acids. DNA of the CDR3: TGCAGTGCTAGCGGCTCCAGCTCCTACAATGAGCAGTTCTTC. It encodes CSASGSSSYNEQFF.

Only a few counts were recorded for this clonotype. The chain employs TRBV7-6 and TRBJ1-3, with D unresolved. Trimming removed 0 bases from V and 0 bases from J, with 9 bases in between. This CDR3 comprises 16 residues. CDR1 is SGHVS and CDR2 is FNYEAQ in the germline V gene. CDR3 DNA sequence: TGTGCCAGCAGCTTAGCGCCGGCTAGCTCTGGAAACACCATATATTTT. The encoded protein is CASSLAPASSGNTIYF.

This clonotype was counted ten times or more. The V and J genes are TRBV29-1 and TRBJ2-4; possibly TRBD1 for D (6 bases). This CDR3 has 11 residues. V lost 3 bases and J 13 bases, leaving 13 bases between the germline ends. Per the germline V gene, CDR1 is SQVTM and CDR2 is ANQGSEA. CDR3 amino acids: CSVDWGQEQYF. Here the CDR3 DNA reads TGCAGCGTTGACTGGGGACAAGAGCAGTACTTC.

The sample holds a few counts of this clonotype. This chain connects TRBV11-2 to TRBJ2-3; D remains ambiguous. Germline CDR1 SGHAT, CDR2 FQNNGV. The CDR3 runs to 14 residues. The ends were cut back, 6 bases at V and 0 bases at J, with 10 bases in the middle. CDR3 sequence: CASSTSYSTDTQYF. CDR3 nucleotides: TGTGCCAGCAGTACTTCTTACAGCACAGATACGCAGTATTTT.

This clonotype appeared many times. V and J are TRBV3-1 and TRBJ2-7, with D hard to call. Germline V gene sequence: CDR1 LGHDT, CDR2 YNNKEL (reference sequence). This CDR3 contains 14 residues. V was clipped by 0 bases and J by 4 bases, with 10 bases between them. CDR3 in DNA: TGTGCCAGCAGCCAAGAGATTAGGCGTTACGAGCAGTACTTC. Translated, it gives CASSQEIRRYEQYF.

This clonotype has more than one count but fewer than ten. In nucleotides, the CDR3 is TGTGCCAGCAGCCCCCAGCTGGCGGGGGGGCAGTTCTTC. Its protein is CASSPQLAGGQFF. The chain has TRBV14 and TRBJ2-1; 8 bases agree with TRBD2. This CDR3 is 13 amino acids long. Germline V gene lookup returns CDR1 SGHDN and CDR2 FVKESK. The J segment lost 12 bases and the V segment lost 4 bases, leaving 8 bases of the junction unmatched.

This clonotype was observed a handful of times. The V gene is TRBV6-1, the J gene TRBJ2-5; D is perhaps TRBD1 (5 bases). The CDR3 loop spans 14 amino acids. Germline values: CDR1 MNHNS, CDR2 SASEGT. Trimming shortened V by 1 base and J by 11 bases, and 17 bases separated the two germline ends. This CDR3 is CASSEVGARREQYF. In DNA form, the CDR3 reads TGTGCCAGCAGTGAAGTAGGGGCGAGGAGAGAGCAGTACTTC.

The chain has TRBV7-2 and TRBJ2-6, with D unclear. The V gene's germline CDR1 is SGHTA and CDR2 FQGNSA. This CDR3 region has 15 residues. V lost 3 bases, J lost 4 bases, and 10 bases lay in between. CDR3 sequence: CASSLDLPGANVLTF. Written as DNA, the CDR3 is TGTGCCAGCAGCTTGGACCTTCCCGGGGCCAACGTCCTGACTTTC.

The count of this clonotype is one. The CDR3 sequence: CASSSGTVEQYF. The CDR3 nucleotides read TGTGCCAGCAGTTCTGGGACAGTCGAGCAGTACTTC. This chain uses TRBV28 with TRBJ2-7, with 7 positions matching TRBD1. V shed 4 bases, J shed 6 bases, and the junction held 3 bases outside the gene matches. The germline V gene encodes CDR1 MDHEN and CDR2 SYDVKM. The CDR3 has 12 amino acids.

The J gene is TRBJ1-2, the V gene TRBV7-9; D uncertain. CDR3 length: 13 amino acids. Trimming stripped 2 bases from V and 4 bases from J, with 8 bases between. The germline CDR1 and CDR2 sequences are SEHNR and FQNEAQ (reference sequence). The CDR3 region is CASSLPTTYGYTF. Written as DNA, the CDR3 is TGTGCCAGCAGCTTACCGACCACCTATGGCTACACCTTC.

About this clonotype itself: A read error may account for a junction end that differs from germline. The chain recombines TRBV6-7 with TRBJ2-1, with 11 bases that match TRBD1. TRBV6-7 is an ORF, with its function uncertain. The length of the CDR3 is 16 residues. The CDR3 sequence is CASSYASRDRGNEQFF. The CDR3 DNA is TGTGCCAGCAGTTACGCGTCCCGGGACAGGGGGAATGAGCAGTTCTTT.

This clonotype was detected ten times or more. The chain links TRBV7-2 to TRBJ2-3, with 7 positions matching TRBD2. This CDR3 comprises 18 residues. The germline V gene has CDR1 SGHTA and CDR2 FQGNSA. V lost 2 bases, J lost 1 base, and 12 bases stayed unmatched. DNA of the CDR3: TGTGCCAGCAGCTTAACCTCCCGACTAGCCACCGGCACAGATACGCAGTATTTT. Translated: CASSLTSRLATGTDTQYF. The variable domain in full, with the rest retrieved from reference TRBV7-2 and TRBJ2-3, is GAGVSQSPSNKVTEKGKDVELRCDPISGHTALYWYRQSLGQGLEFLIYFQGNSAPDKSGLPSDRFSAERTGGSVSTLTIQRTQQEDSAVYLCASSLTSRLATGTDTQYFGPGTRLTVL.

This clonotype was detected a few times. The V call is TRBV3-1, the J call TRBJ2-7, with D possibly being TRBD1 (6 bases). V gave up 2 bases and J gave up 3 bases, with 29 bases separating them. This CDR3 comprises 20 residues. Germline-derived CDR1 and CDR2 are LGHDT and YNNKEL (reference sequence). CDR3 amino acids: CASSQSNRTPQKGQCYEQYF. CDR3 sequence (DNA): TGTGCCAGCAGCCAAAGTAACAGGACTCCTCAAAAAGGACAGTGCTACGAGCAGTACTTC.

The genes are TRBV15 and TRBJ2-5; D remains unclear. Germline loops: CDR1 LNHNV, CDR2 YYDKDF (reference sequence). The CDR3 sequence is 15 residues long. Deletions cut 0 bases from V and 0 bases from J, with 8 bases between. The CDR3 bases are TGTGCCACCAGCAGAGATGGAAGGTACCAAGAGACCCAGTACTTC. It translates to CATSRDGRYQETQYF.

The CDR3 here is CASSDEGGITDTQYF. The DNA for the CDR3 is TGTGCCAGCAGTGACGAGGGAGGAATCACAGATACGCAGTATTTT. The chain uses TRBV6-4 and TRBJ2-3; the D gene is possibly TRBD2 (6 bases). With 2 bases removed from V and 2 bases from J, the gap between germline ends came to 11 bases. This CDR3 region has 15 residues. CDR1 MRHNA and CDR2 SNTAGT come from the germline V gene.

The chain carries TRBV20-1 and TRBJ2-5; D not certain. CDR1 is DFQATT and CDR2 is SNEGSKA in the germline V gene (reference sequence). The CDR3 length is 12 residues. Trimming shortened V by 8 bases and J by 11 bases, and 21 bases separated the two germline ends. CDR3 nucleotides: TGCAGTACCCCTCTGACAAGTCGAGAGCAGTACTTC. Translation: CSTPLTSREQYF.

CDR3 loop: CSANKQGSTEAFF. DNA for the CDR3: TGCAGTGCTAACAAACAGGGTTCGACTGAAGCTTTCTTT. The gene calls are TRBV20-1 and TRBJ1-1, with D tentatively TRBD1 (6 bases). V lost 4 bases and J 5 bases, leaving 14 bases between the germline ends. Germline CDR1 and CDR2: DFQATT and SNEGSKA (reference sequence). This CDR3 spans 13 amino acids.

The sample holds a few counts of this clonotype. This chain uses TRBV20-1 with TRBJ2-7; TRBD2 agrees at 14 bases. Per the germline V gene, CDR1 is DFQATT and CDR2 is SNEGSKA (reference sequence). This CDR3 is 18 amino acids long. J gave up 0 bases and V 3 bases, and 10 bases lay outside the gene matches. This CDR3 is CSASPKYGLAGGSYEQYF. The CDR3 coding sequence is TGCAGTGCTAGTCCCAAGTACGGACTAGCGGGGGGCTCCTACGAGCAGTACTTC.